This T cell receptor (beta chain) was sequenced for a study of T cell responses to AZD1222 COVID-19 vaccine. This clone came up once. The antigen remains unidentified. Study-wide findings and caveats: Compared with day 0, the breadth and depth of the Spike-specific TCR repertoire rose significantly after two doses of AZD1222.

TCRdb keeps only in-frame clones here, not all; method: immunoSEQ multiplex PCR. Seen here are 90,000 to 150,000 clones, 89% observed once, and the top ten hold about 4.8%. Germline V lookup: CDR1 LGHDT, CDR2 YNNKEL (reference sequence). The length of the CDR3 is 17 residues. V lost 1 base to trimming and J lost 2 bases; unmatched junction nucleotides: 10. The source is an adult in good health. The V and J genes are TRBV3-1 (or the pseudogene TRBV3-2) and TRBJ2-7; 8 positions match TRBD1. Sequencing used peripheral blood, obtained on day 0 of AZD1222 vaccination. CDR3 residues: CASSQGPLGTGAYEQYF. DNA of the CDR3: TGTGCCAGCAGCCAAGGTCCCCTTGGGACAGGAGCCTACGAGCAGTACTTC.